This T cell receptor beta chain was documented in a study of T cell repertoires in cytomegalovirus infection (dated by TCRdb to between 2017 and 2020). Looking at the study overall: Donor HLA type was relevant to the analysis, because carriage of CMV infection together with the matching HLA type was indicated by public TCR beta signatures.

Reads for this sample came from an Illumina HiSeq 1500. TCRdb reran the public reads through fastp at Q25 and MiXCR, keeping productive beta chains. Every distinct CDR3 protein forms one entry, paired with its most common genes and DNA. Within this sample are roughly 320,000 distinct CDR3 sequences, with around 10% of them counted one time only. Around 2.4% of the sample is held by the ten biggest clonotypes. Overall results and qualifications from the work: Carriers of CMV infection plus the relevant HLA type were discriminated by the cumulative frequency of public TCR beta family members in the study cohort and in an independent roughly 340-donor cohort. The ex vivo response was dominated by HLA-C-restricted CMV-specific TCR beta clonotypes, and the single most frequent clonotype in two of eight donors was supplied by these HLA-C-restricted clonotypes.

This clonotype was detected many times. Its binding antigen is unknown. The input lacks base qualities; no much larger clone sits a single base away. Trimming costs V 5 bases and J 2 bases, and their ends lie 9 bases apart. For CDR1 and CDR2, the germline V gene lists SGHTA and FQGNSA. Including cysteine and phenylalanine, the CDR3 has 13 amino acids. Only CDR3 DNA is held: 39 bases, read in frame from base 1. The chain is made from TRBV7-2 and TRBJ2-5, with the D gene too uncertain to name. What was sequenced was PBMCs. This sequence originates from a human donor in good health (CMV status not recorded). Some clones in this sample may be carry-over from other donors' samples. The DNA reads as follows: TGTGCCAGCAGCCAACCCGTGCAAGAGACCCAGTACTTC. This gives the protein CASSQPVQETQYF.